The 24 T cell receptor beta chains listed next were all sequenced from one sample in a study of early T cells in non-severe SARS-CoV-2 infection. MiXCR was run by TCRdb on the 5' RACE reads, yielding one entry per CDR3 protein. The sample lists approximately 70,000 distinct CDR3 sequences; more than 9.5% were seen once. The source material was whole blood, sampled at baseline. These receptors were collected from an adult who was a healthcare worker with PCR-confirmed SARS-CoV-2 infection or an uninfected control (not recorded which).

This clonotype was counted between two and nine times. The chain uses TRBV6-2 or TRBV6-3 and TRBJ2-7, with D unclear. The V and J ends lost 3 bases and 2 bases respectively, with 5 bases between them. The CDR3 consists of 12 residues. Germline loops: CDR1 MNHEY, CDR2 SVGEGT. DNA for the CDR3: TGTGCCAGCAGTTATCCCCCCTACGAGCAGTACTTC. Its protein product is CASSYPPYEQYF.

This clonotype has more than one count but fewer than ten. This chain links TRBV2 with TRBJ2-7; D not certain. Germline V lookup: CDR1 SNHLY, CDR2 FYNNEI. Trimming cost V 4 bases and J 1 base, with 8 bases left between them. There are 13 residues in the CDR3. CDR3 amino acids: CASSAPLSYEQYF. Here the CDR3 DNA reads TGTGCCAGCAGTGCGCCGCTTTCCTACGAGCAGTACTTC.

There are a few counts of this clonotype. The chain joins TRBV19 to TRBJ2-2; 10 nucleotides match TRBD1. With 4 bases clipped from V and 0 bases from J, the junction kept 2 bases outside the gene matches. The CDR3 length is 16 residues. The germline V gene encodes CDR1 LNHDA and CDR2 SQIVND (reference sequence). The CDR3 sequence: CASSRGTGANTGELFF. Written as DNA, the CDR3 is TGTGCCAGTAGTAGGGGGACAGGGGCGAACACCGGGGAGCTGTTTTTT.

This clonotype occurred a few times. This rearrangement joins TRBV11-2 to TRBJ2-5; D not certain. Germline V lookup: CDR1 SGHAT, CDR2 FQNNGV. The germline V and J ends were trimmed by 3 bases and 5 bases, with 10 bases remaining between them. This CDR3 has 13 residues. CDR3 nucleotide sequence: TGTGCCAGCAGCTTTAACAGTTGGGAGACCCAGTACTTC. This gives the protein CASSFNSWETQYF. Full variable domain (rest looked up from reference TRBV11-2 and TRBJ2-5): EAGVAQSPRYKIIEKRQSVAFWCNPISGHATLYWYQQILGQGPKLLIQFQNNGVVDDSQLPKDRFSAERLKGVDSTLKIQPAKLEDSAVYLCASSFNSWETQYFGPGTRLLVL.

This clonotype was observed many times. V and J are TRBV9 and TRBJ2-1; D possibly corresponds to TRBD2 (5 bases). This CDR3 contains 17 residues. The V end lost 0 bases, the J end lost 2 bases, and 15 bases lay between the germline ends. In germline, CDR1 is SGDLS, CDR2 YYNGEE. The CDR3 is CASSVVSSRPPYNEQFF. In DNA form, the CDR3 reads TGTGCCAGCAGCGTAGTCTCTAGCCGACCCCCCTACAATGAGCAGTTCTTC.

The chain joins TRBV7-9 to TRBJ1-5; 7 positions match TRBD1. CDR1 and CDR2 (germline): SEHNR, FQNEAQ (reference sequence). The CDR3 contains 13 residues. The ends lost 9 bases at V and 3 bases at J; junction bases unmatched: 5. As DNA, the CDR3 is TGTGCCAGTGCGACAGGGATCAATCAGCCCCAGCATTTT. This gives the protein CASATGINQPQHF.

Turning to this clonotype: The final CDR3 position lacks the conserved phenylalanine or tryptophan, pointing to a likely read error. The rearrangement joins TRBV24-1 to TRBJ2-1, with D unclear. CDR3 length: 15 amino acids. Trimming left V 3 bases short and J 8 bases short, with 16 bases between. Looked up from germline, CDR1 is KGHDR and CDR2 is SFDVKD. Here the CDR3 DNA reads TGTGCCACCAGTGATCCAGAAGGTCCGGGCGATGAGCAGTTCTCC. As protein: CATSDPEGPGDEQFS.

This clonotype appeared many times. The J gene is TRBJ1-5, the V gene TRBV7-6; D unresolved. The ends were cut back, 4 bases at V and 2 bases at J, with 9 bases in the middle. This CDR3 comprises 14 residues. Germline V CDR1 and CDR2: SGHVS, FNYEAQ. The chain's CDR3 is CASSSGIGNQPQHF. The CDR3 nucleotides are TGTGCCAGCAGCTCGGGGATCGGCAATCAGCCCCAGCATTTT.

The rearrangement uses TRBV29-1 and TRBJ2-1, with TRBD1 matching 8 bases. Germline lookup yields CDR1 SQVTM and CDR2 ANQGSEA. The CDR3 is made up of 18 amino acids. V lost 7 bases, J lost 7 bases, and 24 bases stayed unmatched. The CDR3 here is CSAGQGSRLGERRNEQFF. In DNA form, the CDR3 reads TGCAGCGCTGGACAGGGTTCAAGATTGGGGGAGCGACGGAATGAGCAGTTCTTC.

The V call is TRBV7-9, the J call TRBJ2-1, with D maybe TRBD2 (6 bases). Germline V CDR1 and CDR2: SEHNR, FQNEAQ (reference sequence). The CDR3 is 13 residues long. The V gene lost 1 base and the J gene lost 9 bases, with 10 bases spanning the gap. The CDR3 nucleotides are TGTGCCAGCAGCTTAGTTACTAGCCTTGAGCAGTTCTTC. It is translated as CASSLVTSLEQFF.

This rearrangement joins TRBV19 to TRBJ2-3, with 7 nucleotides matching TRBD1. This CDR3 contains 14 residues. After removal of 7 bases from V and 5 bases from J, the junction contained 9 bases not matched to a gene. Germline lookup yields CDR1 LNHDA and CDR2 SQIVND (reference sequence). This CDR3 reads CASTVEGGKDTQYF. For the CDR3, the DNA is TGTGCCAGTACCGTCGAAGGGGGCAAAGATACGCAGTATTTT.

The sample holds a few counts of this clonotype. The chain links TRBV1 to TRBJ2-3; the D segment call TRBD2 is taken from the table without a DNA check. TRBV1 is a listed pseudogene. The CDR3 contains 16 residues. The CDR3 bases are TGCACCAGCAGCCCACCGGGACTAGCGGGATCGGATACGCAGTATTTT. The encoded protein is CTSSPPGLAGSDTQYF.

The rearrangement links TRBV12-5 to TRBJ1-4; 8 positions agree with TRBD1. Germline assignment: CDR1 LGHNT and CDR2 FRNRAP. Germline trimming cut 5 bases from V and 5 bases from J; bases unmatched to any gene: 7. The CDR3 extends over 15 amino acids. The CDR3 protein is CASGPSGQENEKLFF. DNA for the CDR3: TGTGCTAGTGGTCCCTCGGGACAGGAAAATGAAAAACTGTTTTTT.

This clonotype was recorded at least ten times. The chain links TRBV12-3 or TRBV12-4 to TRBJ2-7; D unresolved. The CDR3 has 13 amino acids. V lost 1 base and J 4 bases, leaving 8 bases between the germline ends. In DNA, the CDR3 is TGTGCCAGCAGTTTAGGAGTTCCTTACGAGCAGTACTTC. Its protein is CASSLGVPYEQYF.

The V call is TRBV29-1, the J call TRBJ2-1, with 7 nucleotides matching TRBD2. V shed 8 bases and J 0 bases; nucleotides not matched to a gene: 13. The CDR3 is 16 residues long. Germline V lookup: CDR1 SQVTM, CDR2 ANQGSEA. The CDR3 region has the DNA TGCAGCCACGTAACTAGCGAGGCGAGCTCCTACAATGAGCAGTTCTTC. Its translation is CSHVTSEASSYNEQFF.

This clonotype was recorded many times. V is TRBV7-2 and J is TRBJ1-1; no clear D gene. Germline V lookup: CDR1 SGHTA, CDR2 FQGNSA. Trimming shortened V by 2 bases and J by 6 bases, and 10 bases separated the two germline ends. The CDR3 is 13 amino acids. The chain's CDR3 is CASSLPPLAEAFF. Here the CDR3 DNA reads TGTGCCAGCAGCTTACCCCCCCTGGCTGAAGCTTTCTTT.

This clonotype was observed at least ten times. This chain uses TRBV4-1 with TRBJ2-7; D gene ambiguous. The germline CDR1 and CDR2 sequences are MGHRA and YSYEKL. The CDR3 covers 14 residues. Trimming removed 6 bases from V and 1 base from J, with 13 bases in between. CDR3: CASSPSGRSYEQYF. The CDR3 nucleotides are TGCGCCAGCAGTCCGTCAGGCAGATCCTACGAGCAGTACTTC.

This clonotype was picked up many times. The chain links TRBV10-3 to TRBJ2-3; 7 bases line up with TRBD2. Germline trimming cut 6 bases from V and 6 bases from J; bases unmatched to any gene: 9. Germline V gene sequence: CDR1 ENHRY, CDR2 SYGVKD. CDR3 length: 14 amino acids. This chain's CDR3 is CAIRASSGADTQYF. CDR3 in DNA: TGTGCCATCAGGGCTTCTAGCGGTGCGGATACGCAGTATTTT.

The rearrangement links TRBV11-1 to TRBJ2-1, with D perhaps matching TRBD1 (5 bases). Trimming pared 1 base from V and 8 bases from J, leaving 18 bases between. Germline V gene sequence: CDR1 SGHAT, CDR2 FQDESV (reference sequence). The CDR3 totals 16 residues. CDR3 in DNA: TGTGCCAGCAGCTTAGACTACGGCAGGGAAGGGGATGAGCAGTTCTTC. Amino acids: CASSLDYGREGDEQFF.

In this sample, this clonotype turned up a few times. The gene calls are TRBV5-5 and TRBJ2-7; 12 positions match TRBD2. Germline trimming cut 4 bases from V and 5 bases from J; bases unmatched to any gene: 13. In germline, CDR1 is SGHKS, CDR2 YYEKEE (reference sequence). The CDR3 loop spans 17 amino acids. CDR3 bases: TGTGCCAGCAGCCGCGGTACAGGACTAGCGGGAACCCACGAGCAGTACTTC. Translation: CASSRGTGLAGTHEQYF. Complete variable domain (other parts from reference TRBV5-5 and TRBJ2-7): DAGVTQSPTHLIKTRGQQVTLRCSPISGHKSVSWYQQVLGQGPQFIFQYYEKEERGRGNFPDRFSARQFPNYSSELNVNALLLGDSALYLCASSRGTGLAGTHEQYFGPGTRLTVT.

The J gene is TRBJ2-5, the V gene TRBV11-3; 8 nucleotides agree with TRBD1. The CDR3 covers 14 residues. Germline-derived CDR1 and CDR2 are SGHNT and YENEEA. V trimming: 5 bases; J trimming: 2 bases; junction bases outside the gene matches: 4. CDR3 in DNA: TGTGCCAGCAGCACCCGGACAGGGCAAGAGACCCAGTACTTC. This gives the protein CASSTRTGQETQYF.

This clonotype was counted a few times. The CDR3 sequence: CASSLGTASYEQYF. CDR3 in DNA: TGTGCCAGCAGCTTAGGGACGGCCTCCTACGAGCAGTACTTC. J is TRBJ2-7 and V is TRBV7-2; D gene uncertain. V dropped 1 base and J dropped 0 bases, with 7 bases sitting between them. The CDR3 spans 14 residues. In germline, CDR1 is SGHTA, CDR2 FQGNSA.

This clonotype was seen many times. The chain employs TRBV5-1 and TRBJ2-7; D unresolved. Germline V gene lookup returns CDR1 SGHRS and CDR2 YFSETQ. Trimming took off 0 bases at V and 8 bases at J, with 12 bases between the two ends. The length of the CDR3 is 13 residues. The CDR3 spells CASSLGGPEKQYF. The DNA of the CDR3 is TGCGCCAGCAGCTTGGGTGGGCCCGAAAAGCAGTACTTC. Drawing the rest from reference TRBV5-1 and TRBJ2-7, the complete variable domain is KAGVTQTPRYLIKTRGQQVTLSCSPISGHRSVSWYQQTPGQGLQFLFEYFSETQRNKGNFPGRFSGRQFSNSRSEMNVSTLELGDSALYLCASSLGGPEKQYFGPGTRLTVT.

The gene calls are TRBV6-5 and TRBJ2-7; D remains unclear. Germline V lookup: CDR1 MNHEY, CDR2 SVGAGI. Trimming pared 3 bases from V and 0 bases from J, leaving 9 bases between. The CDR3 is 14 amino acids. The CDR3 sequence: CASSYQASSYEQYF. In DNA, the CDR3 is TGTGCCAGCAGTTATCAGGCCAGCTCCTACGAGCAGTACTTC.